These 25 T cell receptor beta chains were sequenced from one sample in a study of T-cell memory formation after mild COVID-19. Via MiXCR, TCRdb re-called the 5' RACE reads, giving one row per CDR3 protein. The sample gives 550,000 to 700,000 distinct CDR3 sequences, 15% to 20% of which show up once; just over 8% is in the top ten. Sequencing input: PBMCs or a T cell subset sorted from them (not recorded which). Receptors were obtained from an adult woman who had mild COVID-19 (a few samples of this study predate the infection). Cell type and time point are not known.

This clonotype was counted between two and nine times. The gene calls are TRBV4-2 and TRBJ1-1; no definite D call. The germline V gene encodes CDR1 LGHNA and CDR2 YNFKEQ. V was pared by 0 bases and J by 0 bases, with 8 bases between. The CDR3 runs 15 residues. CDR3 loop: CASSQEQGMNTEAFF. Here the CDR3 DNA reads TGTGCCAGCAGCCAAGAACAAGGAATGAACACTGAAGCTTTCTTT.

This clonotype was observed a handful of times. This chain connects TRBV7-8 to TRBJ2-6; D not certain. This CDR3 has 16 amino acids. V was pared by 1 base and J by 1 base, with 8 bases between. In germline, CDR1 is SGHVS, CDR2 FQNEAQ. CDR3 sequence (DNA): TGTGCCAGCAGCTTAGTGTTGGGGTCTGGGGCCAACGTCCTGACTTTC. Translated, it gives CASSLVLGSGANVLTF.

This clonotype was seen a handful of times. The chain joins TRBV7-2 to TRBJ2-4; 8 bases map to TRBD1. CDR1 and CDR2 from the germline V gene are SGHTA and FQGNSA. The CDR3 extends over 16 amino acids. Trimming took 3 bases from V and 4 from J; bases not matched to a gene: 8. The CDR3 region is CASSFRTGRAKNIQYF. The CDR3 nucleotides are TGTGCCAGCAGCTTTCGGACAGGGCGGGCGAAAAACATTCAGTACTTC.

This clonotype came up a few times. This chain uses TRBV15 with TRBJ1-1, with no clear D. The V end lost 2 bases, the J end lost 3 bases, and 13 bases lay between the germline ends. Germline V gene sequence: CDR1 LNHNV, CDR2 YYDKDF (reference sequence). The CDR3 runs 15 residues. CDR3 region: CATSRRRSADTEAFF. In nucleotides, the CDR3 is TGTGCCACCAGCAGACGCCGCTCGGCGGACACTGAAGCTTTCTTT.

The chain is built from TRBV6-6 and TRBJ1-3; tentatively, D is TRBD1 (6 bases). The CDR3 covers 15 residues. V was clipped by 5 bases and J by 3 bases, with 14 bases between them. Germline V lookup: CDR1 MNHNY, CDR2 SVGAGI (reference sequence). The CDR3 DNA follows: TGTGCCAGCAGTGACCGGGGGGCAAATGGAAACACCATATATTTT. Encoded protein: CASSDRGANGNTIYF.

This clonotype was picked up a small number of times. The gene calls are TRBV29-1 and TRBJ2-5; 9 bases are a match to TRBD1. Germline-derived CDR1 and CDR2 are SQVTM and ANQGSEA. V was pared by 4 bases and J by 5 bases, with 5 bases of the junction left unmatched. This CDR3 has 13 residues. As DNA, the CDR3 is TGCAGCGTTGCACAGGGGGCGCGGGAGACCCAGTACTTC. It encodes CSVAQGARETQYF.

This clonotype was counted between two and nine times. This chain joins TRBV20-1 and TRBJ1-2, with TRBD1 matching over 8 bases. Germline CDR1 reads DFQATT; CDR2 reads SNEGSKA (reference sequence). The CDR3 is 14 residues long. V dropped 0 bases and J dropped 13; count of bases not matched to a gene: 13. As DNA, the CDR3 is TGCAGTGCTAGAGATAAGGACAGGGTAATGGTGTGCACCTTC. Amino acids: CSARDKDRVMVCTF.

This clonotype was found a few times. The chain employs TRBV12-3 or TRBV12-4 and TRBJ1-5, with no clear D. Trimming took 2 bases from V and 2 from J, leaving 10 bases between them. CDR3 length equals 15 residues. The CDR3 spells CASSLKIGGNQPQHF. The CDR3 DNA sequence: TGTGCCAGCAGTTTAAAAATTGGAGGCAATCAGCCCCAGCATTTT.

The chain uses TRBV12-3 or TRBV12-4 and TRBJ1-3; D remains unclear. The V and J ends lost 4 bases and 4 bases respectively, with 5 bases between them. CDR3 size: 12 residues. The CDR3 loop reads CASSSIGNTIYF. The CDR3 DNA follows: TGTGCCAGCAGTTCCATCGGAAACACCATATATTTT.

The genes are TRBV30 and TRBJ2-1; the match to TRBD2 covers 10 bases. The germline CDR1 and CDR2 sequences are GTSNPN and SVGIG (reference sequence). The CDR3 extends over 14 amino acids. Trimming cost V 3 bases and J 9 bases; bases outside gene matches: 8. CDR3 DNA: TGTGCCTGGAGAGCGGGGGGGCCGTCCGGTGAGCAGTTCTTC. Its protein is CAWRAGGPSGEQFF.

This clonotype occurred a few times. The chain carries TRBV7-2 and TRBJ2-3, with TRBD2 identical over 10 bases. The germline V gene encodes CDR1 SGHTA and CDR2 FQGNSA. The CDR3 runs to 15 residues. J was trimmed by 3 bases and V by 5 bases; bases with no gene match: 5. CDR3 protein: CASSKTSGPTDTQYF. DNA of the CDR3: TGTGCCAGCAGCAAGACTAGCGGGCCTACAGATACGCAGTATTTT.

Many counts were recorded for this clonotype. The chain links TRBV28 to TRBJ2-6; 10 bases line up with TRBD1. With 4 bases clipped from V and 0 bases from J, the junction kept 0 bases outside the gene matches. The CDR3 runs to 16 residues. The germline V gene encodes CDR1 MDHEN and CDR2 SYDVKM. CDR3 region: CASSWDRGSGANVLTF. The CDR3 DNA sequence: TGTGCCAGCAGTTGGGACAGGGGCTCTGGGGCCAACGTCCTGACTTTC.

This rearrangement joins TRBV5-1 to TRBJ2-3; 9 positions match TRBD1. The CDR3 extends over 19 amino acids. The V gene's germline CDR1 is SGHRS and CDR2 YFSETQ. Trimming removed 3 bases from V and 2 bases from J; junction bases left unmatched: 16. CDR3 residues: CASSSSGQGLVRATDTQYF. The CDR3 coding sequence is TGCGCCAGCAGCTCATCGGGACAGGGTCTGGTAAGGGCCACAGATACGCAGTATTTT.

A few counts support this clonotype. The genes are TRBV24-1 and TRBJ2-1, with 10 bases aligning to TRBD2. The CDR3 consists of 16 residues. J gave up 6 bases and V 3 bases, and 7 bases lay outside the gene matches. CDR1 and CDR2 (germline): KGHDR, SFDVKD. The CDR3 loop is CATSDRLAGESNEQFF. The CDR3 nucleotides are TGTGCCACCAGTGATAGACTAGCGGGTGAGAGCAATGAGCAGTTCTTC.

The chain recombines TRBV4-1 with TRBJ1-3; 8 positions agree with TRBD1. The germline V gene has CDR1 MGHRA and CDR2 YSYEKL. Trimming took 3 bases from V and 2 from J; bases not matched to a gene: 9. The CDR3 is 17 amino acids. For the CDR3, the DNA is TGCGCCAGCAGCCAGGTACCGAGGACAGGGCCTGGAAACACCATATATTTT. Translating gives CASSQVPRTGPGNTIYF.

This clonotype turned up a few times. This chain uses TRBV19 with TRBJ2-2; weak D call: TRBD1 (5 bases). V gave up 5 bases and J gave up 9 bases, with 22 bases separating them. The germline CDR1 and CDR2 sequences are LNHDA and SQIVND (reference sequence). The CDR3 spans 16 residues. CDR3 sequence (DNA): TGTGCCAGTAGTCCCCATGGGCAGGGAAGGGTCAGGGAGCTGTTTTTT. Protein sequence: CASSPHGQGRVRELFF.

Many counts were recorded for this clonotype. The V and J genes are TRBV24-1 and TRBJ2-5, with a weak D call TRBD1 (6 bases). The CDR3 contains 16 residues. Germline assignment: CDR1 KGHDR and CDR2 SFDVKD. V was shortened by 4 bases and J by 4 bases, with 18 bases between the two germline ends. Here the CDR3 DNA reads TGTGCCACCAGTGACCCGCGATTCAGGGGCCGAGAGACCCAGTACTTC. Encoded protein: CATSDPRFRGRETQYF.

The chain couples TRBV10-3 to TRBJ2-7; D is possibly TRBD2 (7 bases). V was cut by 1 base and J by 6 bases, with 13 bases left in between. In germline, CDR1 is ENHRY, CDR2 SYGVKD. The CDR3 consists of 14 residues. The chain's CDR3 is CAISELVGGGEQYF. Written as DNA, the CDR3 is TGTGCCATCAGTGAGTTGGTGGGAGGGGGCGAGCAGTACTTC.

The sample holds a few counts of this clonotype. The V and J genes are TRBV12-3 or TRBV12-4 and TRBJ2-2; D unresolved. The CDR3 has 12 residues. Trimming took 8 bases from V and 1 from J, leaving 5 bases between them. The CDR3 coding sequence is TGTGCCAGCGCGGAGAACACCGGGGAGCTGTTTTTT. Residues: CASAENTGELFF.

The chain carries TRBV6-1 and TRBJ2-3; D is undetermined. Per the germline V gene, CDR1 is MNHNS and CDR2 is SASEGT. CDR3 length: 15 amino acids. V dropped 0 bases and J dropped 2 bases, with 9 bases sitting between them. CDR3 loop: CASSEAVQHTDTQYF. CDR3 nucleotide sequence: TGTGCCAGCAGTGAAGCAGTGCAGCACACAGATACGCAGTATTTT.

The V gene is TRBV5-6, the J gene TRBJ2-3, with TRBD1 identical over 9 bases. CDR3 length: 15 residues. CDR1 and CDR2 (germline): SGHDT, YYEEEE. Trimming cost V 5 bases and J 6 bases; bases outside gene matches: 10. The CDR3 coding sequence is TGTGCCAGCAGGGGGCGGGGACAGGGCTTGGATACGCAGTATTTT. This translates into CASRGRGQGLDTQYF.

The chain uses TRBV20-1 and TRBJ2-1, with D possibly matching TRBD2 (6 bases). With 5 bases removed from V and 4 bases from J, the gap between germline ends came to 24 bases. Looked up from germline, CDR1 is DFQATT and CDR2 is SNEGSKA (reference sequence). The CDR3 sequence is 17 residues long. The CDR3 spells CSARDRGEGGPYNEQFF. In nucleotides, the CDR3 is TGCAGTGCTCGTGATAGGGGTGAGGGAGGCCCTTACAATGAGCAGTTCTTC.

The rearrangement uses TRBV9 and TRBJ2-1, with D maybe TRBD2 (6 bases). V was cut by 6 bases and J by 4 bases, with 8 bases left in between. The CDR3 is made up of 12 amino acids. From germline, CDR1 is SGDLS and CDR2 YYNGEE. The CDR3 region is CASNAGYNEQFF. CDR3 nucleotide sequence: TGTGCCAGCAATGCGGGGTACAATGAGCAGTTCTTC.

This clonotype was detected only a few times. A much more abundant neighbour one base away suggests this may be a read error. The chain combines TRBV20-1 with TRBJ1-5; D gene uncertain. Germline lookup yields CDR1 DFQATT and CDR2 SNEGSKA (reference sequence). The CDR3 spans 12 residues. V was cut by 2 bases and J by 1 base, with 3 bases left in between. CDR3: CSARRSNQPQHF. CDR3 sequence (DNA): TGCAGTGCTAGACGGAGCAATCAGCCCCAGCATTTT.

This clonotype appeared a few times. The gene calls are TRBV6-2 or TRBV6-3 and TRBJ2-1; 9 nucleotides match TRBD1. Looked up from germline, CDR1 is MNHEY and CDR2 is SVGEGT. CDR3 size: 15 residues. The junction had 3 bases not matched to a gene; V was cut back by 2 bases and J by 4 bases. The CDR3 DNA reads as TGTGCCAGCAGTTACCCCGGGACAGGGTACAATGAGCAGTTCTTC. Translated: CASSYPGTGYNEQFF.